Below, 2 T cell receptor beta chains from the same sample are listed, as sequenced in a study of control samples from healthy donors and cancer patients. TCRdb's copy holds only in-frame clones and misses some; the assay was immunoSEQ multiplex PCR. The sample includes roughly 400,000 clones, more than 80% of them seen just once. Sequencing input: PBMCs. The receptors were sampled from a man aged 40-55 years with head and neck cancer.

The chain is built from TRBV7-3 and TRBJ2-3, with D possibly matching TRBD1 (5 bases). The CDR3 is made up of 14 amino acids. CDR1 is SGHTA and CDR2 is FQGTGA in the germline V gene. Trimming removed 0 bases from V and 4 bases from J, with 8 bases in between. CDR3 amino acids: CASSLTTESDTQYF. CDR3 nucleotides: TGTGCCAGCAGCTTAACGACAGAGTCAGATACGCAGTATTTT.

The genes are TRBV6-5 and TRBJ2-7, with a tentative D call TRBD1 (7 bases). CDR1 and CDR2 from the germline V gene are MNHEY and SVGAGI. V lost 6 bases, J lost 2 bases, and 17 bases lay in between. This CDR3 has 15 amino acids. The CDR3 reads CASRPGDRDAYEQYF. CDR3 nucleotides: TGTGCCAGCAGACCGGGGGACAGAGATGCCTACGAGCAGTACTTC.